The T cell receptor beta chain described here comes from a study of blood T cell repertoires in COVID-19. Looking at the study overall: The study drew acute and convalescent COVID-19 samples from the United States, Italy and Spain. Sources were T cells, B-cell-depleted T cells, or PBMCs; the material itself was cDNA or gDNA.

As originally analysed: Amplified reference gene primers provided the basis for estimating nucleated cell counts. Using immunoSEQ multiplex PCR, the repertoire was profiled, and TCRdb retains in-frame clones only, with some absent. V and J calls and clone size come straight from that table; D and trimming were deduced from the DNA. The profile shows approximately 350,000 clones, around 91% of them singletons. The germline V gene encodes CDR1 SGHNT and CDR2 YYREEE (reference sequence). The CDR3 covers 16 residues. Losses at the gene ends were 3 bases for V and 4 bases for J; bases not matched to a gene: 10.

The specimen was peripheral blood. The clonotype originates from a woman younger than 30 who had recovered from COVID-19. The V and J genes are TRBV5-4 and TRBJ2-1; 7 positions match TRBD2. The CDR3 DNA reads TGTGCCAGCAGCTCAGAACGGAGCGGGGCTTACAATGAGCAGTTCTTC. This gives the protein CASSSERSGAYNEQFF.